The rows below give T cell receptor beta chains drawn from one sample of a study of OX40 agonist ivuxolimab in advanced cancers. Generated by immunoSEQ multiplex PCR, the TCRdb table keeps only in-frame clones and is missing some. The sample lists 70,000 to 100,000 clones, 84% occurring once. This material consisted of CD4+ or CD8+ T cells sorted from blood, taken in a trial of the OX40 agonist ivuxolimab. The receptors come from an adult with an advanced solid tumor such as melanoma, head and neck, liver or kidney cancer. Each CDR3 is given with its conserved first and last residue. The D gene is left open where the match is weak. The size of a clone is reported for some rows only, either as once, few or many, or as a class for expanded clones.

size,V,D,J,length,CDR3,DNA
.,TRBV6-5,.,TRBJ1-1,14,CASSLQPVNTEAFF,TGTGCCAGCAGTTTACAACCAGTCAACACTGAAGCTTTCTTT
.,TRBV5-5,.,TRBJ2-7,15,CASSLDGGSSYEQYF,TGTGCCAGCAGCTTGGACGGGGGAAGCTCCTACGAGCAGTACTTC
.,TRBV6-6,.,TRBJ1-6,15,CASALGGSYNSPLHF,TGTGCCAGCGCCCTTGGCGGCTCCTATAATTCACCCCTCCACTTT
.,TRBV2,TRBD1,TRBJ2-3,12,CASGQGTDTQYF,TGTGCCAGCGGACAGGGCACAGATACGCAGTATTTT
.,TRBV7-9,TRBD1,TRBJ1-1,15,CASSYRQGRTTEAFF,TGTGCCAGCAGCTACCGACAGGGACGGACCACTGAAGCTTTCTTT
.,TRBV5-4,.,TRBJ2-1,11,CASSLYNEQFF,TGTGCCAGCAGCTTGTACAATGAGCAGTTCTTC
.,TRBV6-5,TRBD1,TRBJ2-3,14,CASSLGQGMDTQYF,TGTGCCAGCAGTCTAGGACAGGGTATGGATACGCAGTATTTT
.,TRBV11-1,TRBD2,TRBJ2-2,14,CASTGGLATGELFF,TGTGCCAGCACGGGGGGGCTGGCCACCGGGGAGCTGTTTTTT
.,TRBV6-6,.,TRBJ2-5,13,CASGGTAKETQYF,TGTGCCAGCGGCGGGACAGCCAAAGAGACCCAGTACTTC
.,TRBV10-3,.,TRBJ1-2,14,CAIRARNGDYGYTF,TGTGCCATCAGGGCCCGTAATGGAGACTATGGCTACACCTTC
.,TRBV4-3,.,TRBJ2-1,16,CASSQDRPSVYNEQFF,TGCGCCAGCAGCCAAGATCGGCCTAGCGTCTACAATGAGCAGTTCTTC
.,TRBV7-2,.,TRBJ1-3,18,CASSSRTAAFGGRNTIYF,TGTGCCAGCAGCTCGAGGACGGCGGCCTTTGGTGGGAGAAACACCATATATTTT
.,TRBV11-2,TRBD2,TRBJ2-5,16,CASSPGGPGGQETQYF,TGTGCCAGCAGCCCCGGGGGACCGGGGGGGCAAGAGACCCAGTACTTC
.,TRBV6-5,.,TRBJ2-2,12,CASSYYAGELFF,TGTGCCAGCAGTTACTATGCCGGGGAGCTGTTTTTT
.,TRBV5-4,.,TRBJ1-4,14,CASSLTGTTEKLFF,TGTGCCAGCAGCTTGACTGGGACAACTGAAAAACTGTTTTTT
few,TRBV5-4,TRBD2,TRBJ2-5,15,CASSTPGGPSETQYF,TGTGCCAGCAGTACCCCGGGGGGGCCCTCGGAGACCCAGTACTTC
.,TRBV5-1,.,TRBJ2-5,16,CASRLLSDGLQETQYF,TGCGCCAGCAGGCTTCTATCCGACGGACTCCAAGAGACCCAGTACTTC
.,TRBV10-3,.,TRBJ1-2,16,CAISESRGAANYGYTF,TGTGCCATCAGTGAGTCAAGGGGGGCAGCTAACTATGGCTACACCTTC
.,TRBV14,.,TRBJ2-7,13,CASSQVSSRGQYF,TGTGCCAGCAGCCAAGTTTCCAGCCGGGGGCAGTACTTC
once,TRBV9,.,TRBJ2-7,16,CASSLGFGASSYEQYF,TGTGCCAGCAGTTTAGGTTTTGGGGCCAGCTCCTACGAGCAGTACTTC
once,TRBV10-3,.,TRBJ2-5,13,CAIKRTEQETQYF,TGTGCCATCAAAAGGACAGAACAAGAGACCCAGTACTTC
.,TRBV10-3,.,TRBJ1-4,13,CAISGADDEKLFF,TGTGCCATCAGCGGCGCTGACGATGAAAAACTGTTTTTT
once,TRBV5-1,.,TRBJ2-2,15,CASSLGADNTGELFF,TGCGCCAGCAGCTTGGGGGCAGATAACACCGGGGAGCTGTTTTTT
once,TRBV2,.,TRBJ2-1,13,CASREGLPNEQFF,TGTGCCAGCAGGGAGGGACTGCCCAATGAGCAGTTCTTC